This TCR beta chain originates from a study of T-cell memory formation after mild COVID-19. The study's findings and limits: Contracting clones from day 15 to 85 had balanced CD4/CD8; later expanders favoured CD4+.

Germline V CDR1 and CDR2: MGHDK, SYGVNS. The CDR3 has 13 residues. The V end was cut by 2 bases, the J end by 2 bases, with 6 bases between. TCRdb called the 5' RACE reads again in MiXCR, with one record for every CDR3 protein. The data contain approximately 230,000 distinct CDR3 sequences, around 15% of them seen just once; the ten biggest clones take up about 4%. Only a few counts were recorded for this clonotype. Its antigen is unidentified. Sequencing input: PBMCs or a T cell subset sorted from them (not recorded which). The gene calls are TRBV25-1 and TRBJ1-2; the D gene is possibly TRBD1 (6 bases). This TCR came from a young man who had mild COVID-19 (a few samples of this study predate the infection). Cell type and time point are not known. This chain's CDR3 is CASSEGTNYGYTF. Written as DNA, the CDR3 is TGTGCCAGCAGTGAAGGGACAAACTATGGCTACACCTTC.